This T cell receptor beta chain emerged from a study of preoperative IRX-2 immunotherapy in early breast cancer. The treatment was: preoperative locoregional IRX-2 cytokine immunotherapy. Patients received preoperative, locoregional IRX-2 cytokine immunotherapy in a phase Ib study. TCRdb keeps only in-frame clones here, not all; method: immunoSEQ multiplex PCR. The sample lists under 50,000 clones; 82% were seen once. Germline CDR1 reads WNHNN; CDR2 reads SYGVQD (reference sequence). The CDR3 length is 14 residues. V lost 2 bases to trimming and J lost 5 bases, with 10 bases between them. The source is a human donor with breast cancer. The V and J genes are TRBV10-1 and TRBJ1-5; D is ambiguous. Sample: lymph node tissue, taken after IRX-2 immunotherapy. CDR3 sequence reads: CASSEGSPHQPQHF. The CDR3, as DNA: TGCGCCAGCAGTGAGGGGTCCCCCCATCAGCCCCAGCATTTT.